The T cell receptor beta chain under discussion was sequenced for a study of HIV-infected patients and healthy controls (dated by TCRdb to 2013 to 2016). Describing the broader study: The study asked whether deep sequencing of the TCR repertoire from small blood samples of HIV patients could detect immune perturbation and reconstitution.

The germline V and J ends show losses of 0 bases and 9 bases respectively, and no gene match explains 11 bases of the junction. The CDR3 sequence holds 16 residues, the cysteine and phenylalanine included. CDR3 DNA only is kept here, 48 bases in frame from base 1. In the germline V gene (reference sequence), CDR1 corresponds to SGHKS and CDR2 to YYEKEE. SuperScript III was used to reverse transcribe 500 ng RNA with primers targeting the alpha and beta constant regions. Separate alpha and beta chain libraries were made by chain-specific third strand synthesis with multiplexing indices. The protocol used a single primer pair to amplify all rearrangements within a chain, which avoided primer bias, and attached molecular barcodes to each cDNA molecule. The SP2 sequencing primer site and a random hexamer were carried on a 5' RACE adapter, to which purified cDNA was joined by T4 RNA Ligase 1. The authors primed second strand synthesis from the SP2 site with Phusion polymerase and used slow temperature ramps to favor optimal annealing. Two random hexamer sequences, both added before amplification and joined together, made up the 12-nucleotide barcode of each molecule. An amplification PCR of 20 to 25 cycles with P5s and P7 primers came after a short first PCR that had added P5 and P7 adapter elements plus a second index. The libraries went through approximately 25 PCR cycles in total, were quantified on a Qubit, were sized on a Bioanalyzer, and were diluted to around 4.1 nM. Normalized libraries were sequenced on an Illumina MiSeq with 2 x 250 paired-end kits. MinElute columns were the means by which the reverse transcription reactions were cleaned up, and the reactions were eluted into roughly 9.4 ul Tris-Cl. The adapter ligations were run for 20 to 25 hours at 16 degrees C, and AMPure XP beads at a 1:1 ratio were afterwards used to clean them. As for the original processing: A modified Decombinator that output V, J, insert and barcode information was used to process the demultiplexed FASTQ files. Sequences that shared a barcode but differed from the dominant sequence were treated as errors and discarded, and barcodes were clustered at Levenshtein distance 3 and counted to estimate the original cDNA molecules. For downstream analyses, the R packages ineq, vegan, igraph and RCytoscape were used, along with IMGT nomenclature and CDR3 definitions. The authors computed V gene usage over distinct sequences and counted each TCR a single time to avoid skew from clonal expansion. Similarity networks connected unique CDR3 amino acid sequences within a donor whenever two sequences differed by a single Levenshtein edit. The authors compiled published HIV-specific CDR3s (around 88 alpha, some 700 beta) and CMV-specific CDR3s (around 13 alpha, over 200 beta) and searched for them in the repertoires. It was shown by random subsampling to size-matched repertoires that the decreased diversity of patients was not caused by their lower sequence numbers. TCRdb cleaned the public reads at Q25 with fastp, built clones with MiXCR and kept in-frame beta chains. Rows matching on CDR3 protein sequence are summarized as one entry with the most common DNA and genes. These V and J calls derive from TCRdb rather than the authors' analysis. The sample has about 15,000 distinct CDR3 sequences on record, approximately 7% of them singletons. Jointly, the top ten make up around 7.9% of the sample.

Compared with the rest of its sample, this clonotype is medium-sized (0.01 to 0.1%). Its antigen specificity is not known. Base qualities are not at hand, and no much larger clone is one base apart. Study-wide findings and limitations: More CDR3s were shared between individuals among healthy controls than among HIV+ patients, as measured by Jaccard index and by the count of highly shared sequences. MAIT cell alpha-chain CDR3s were present at high frequency in healthy controls but severely depleted in HIV+ repertoires. The study cohorts differed slightly in age and sex profile, but those differences did not account for the observed differences in diversity. Alpha-beta chain pairing was not determined in the samples. The study did not determine donor HLA types. Sequencing depth was restricted by the use of whole blood, which also prevented the dynamics of distinct T-cell subpopulations from being separated. During therapy, HIV-associated CDR3s significantly decreased in frequency, while CMV-associated CDR3s did not change significantly, though most became more frequent. Oligoclonality may be reflected in the significantly higher mean Gini indices of HIV-infected repertoires compared with controls. Differing numbers of distinct sequences in patients and controls hindered comparison, and size-matching assigned excessive weight to rare events in the HIV-infected data. Roughly threefold more distinct CDR3s and higher Shannon diversity were observed in healthy control repertoires than in untreated HIV+ repertoires. In size-matched repertoire data, the apparent post-therapy recovery of the Gini index in HIV-infected patients was not replicated. Compared with controls, HIV-infected patients showed significantly different mean usage of eight alpha and eight beta V genes. Only sixteen HIV-infected individuals were processed, which the authors considered a major limit on how widely the findings apply.

Since whole blood was used without any cell fractionation, the repertoire reflected all peripheral T cells in unsorted form. As controls, ten to eleven uninfected healthy donors were sampled, and several of those donors gave samples twice, approximately 12 weeks apart. An approximately 2.5 ml sample of peripheral blood was drawn into Tempus tubes for RNA extraction. The TURBO-DNase kit was used to remove leftover genomic DNA, and GLOBINclear was used to deplete globin mRNA. Material for sequencing was blood. Recombination linked TRBV5-5 to TRBJ2-1; 8 bases in the junction line up with TRBD1. The clonotype was recovered from an adult in good health. CDR3 region: CASSLAFGTGFGEQFF. DNA sequence: TGTGCCAGCAGCTTGGCATTCGGGACAGGCTTCGGTGAGCAGTTCTTC.